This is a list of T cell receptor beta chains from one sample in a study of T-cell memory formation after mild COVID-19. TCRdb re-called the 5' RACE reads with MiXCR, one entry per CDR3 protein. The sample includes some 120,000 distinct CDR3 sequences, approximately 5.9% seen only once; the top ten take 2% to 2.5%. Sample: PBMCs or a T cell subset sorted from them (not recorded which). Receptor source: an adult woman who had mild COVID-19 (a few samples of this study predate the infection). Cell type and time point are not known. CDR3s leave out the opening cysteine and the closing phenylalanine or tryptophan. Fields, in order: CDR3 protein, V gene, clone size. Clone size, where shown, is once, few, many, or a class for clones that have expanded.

CDR3 protein: ASSGTGNEKLF
V gene: TRBV4-3
clone size: .

CDR3 protein: ASSLTSGSLGEQY
V gene: TRBV7-9
clone size: many

CDR3 protein: ATDQSTGGRRDGYT
V gene: TRBV12-3/TRBV12-4
clone size: many

CDR3 protein: ASSLGSIAGGLNEQF
V gene: TRBV5-1
clone size: .

CDR3 protein: ASSSSRTSYNEQF
V gene: TRBV7-2
clone size: many

CDR3 protein: ASSPQEGGHT
V gene: TRBV7-9
clone size: .

CDR3 protein: ASSFRGGNYGYT
V gene: TRBV12-3/TRBV12-4
clone size: few

CDR3 protein: ASTGAAITGYT
V gene: TRBV6-5
clone size: .

CDR3 protein: ASSPWDGNYEQY
V gene: TRBV5-1
clone size: many

CDR3 protein: ATSDWRQGHGTQY
V gene: TRBV24-1
clone size: many

CDR3 protein: ASSLLSSGANVLT
V gene: TRBV6-1
clone size: few

CDR3 protein: AISESPGKNTEAF
V gene: TRBV10-3
clone size: few

CDR3 protein: ASSPLGGSGPFQETQY
V gene: TRBV7-2
clone size: .

CDR3 protein: ASSFGQGSNQPQH
V gene: TRBV7-9
clone size: few

CDR3 protein: ASSFQGPRNYGYT
V gene: TRBV7-9
clone size: few

CDR3 protein: ASSPLLAAGLTDTQY
V gene: TRBV7-8
clone size: many

CDR3 protein: ASSYSVSRVRSPLH
V gene: TRBV6-5
clone size: .

CDR3 protein: ASKVWGLAGGRDNEQF
V gene: TRBV6-6
clone size: .

CDR3 protein: ASSSELYYEQY
V gene: TRBV5-1
clone size: many

CDR3 protein: ASSGGTGVNTEAF
V gene: TRBV6-1
clone size: few

CDR3 protein: SVGVDRGLYGYT
V gene: TRBV29-1
clone size: .

CDR3 protein: ASSRSGIAPDTQY
V gene: TRBV12-3/TRBV12-4
clone size: .

CDR3 protein: ASSYWTGGDYGYT
V gene: TRBV6-2/TRBV6-3
clone size: .

CDR3 protein: ASSQHRGRSGYT
V gene: TRBV14
clone size: .

CDR3 protein: ASRQTGGGYGYT
V gene: TRBV5-4
clone size: .

CDR3 protein: ASRTTGLNTEAF
V gene: TRBV6-2/TRBV6-3
clone size: .

CDR3 protein: ASSYGGGGGNEQF
V gene: TRBV6-5
clone size: few

CDR3 protein: ASSSGRRTSGEWEQY
V gene: TRBV6-6
clone size: .

CDR3 protein: ASSGDRAGNTEAF
V gene: TRBV19
clone size: .

CDR3 protein: ASSQEGVGGSYNEQF
V gene: TRBV4-3
clone size: many

CDR3 protein: ASSPSDYEQY
V gene: TRBV18
clone size: few

CDR3 protein: ASIRLASQGLNEQF
V gene: TRBV27
clone size: many

CDR3 protein: ASRETGTGVYEQY
V gene: TRBV5-1
clone size: few

CDR3 protein: ASSTSGTGDPEQY
V gene: TRBV12-3/TRBV12-4
clone size: few

CDR3 protein: ASSLGLAGGIDEQF
V gene: TRBV5-1
clone size: many

CDR3 protein: SAKTAYNEQF
V gene: TRBV20-1
clone size: few

CDR3 protein: ASSFDRESVEQY
V gene: TRBV5-1
clone size: few

CDR3 protein: ASSLGRGAEAF
V gene: TRBV7-9
clone size: many

CDR3 protein: AISESDTQY
V gene: TRBV10-3
clone size: few

CDR3 protein: ASSFDLPRSTGELF
V gene: TRBV7-9
clone size: few

CDR3 protein: ASSLAGTSNTGELF
V gene: TRBV7-2
clone size: .

CDR3 protein: ASSFGQGVGYDTEAF
V gene: TRBV7-9
clone size: many

CDR3 protein: ATSDPRAYQETQY
V gene: TRBV24-1
clone size: few

CDR3 protein: ASRNSGEGDTQY
V gene: TRBV12-3/TRBV12-4
clone size: many

CDR3 protein: SARRGGGGREQY
V gene: TRBV20-1
clone size: few

CDR3 protein: ATSDPRTEINNEQF
V gene: TRBV24-1
clone size: many

CDR3 protein: ASSQHVAGETQY
V gene: TRBV4-1
clone size: .

CDR3 protein: ASSLLGLAIHEQF
V gene: TRBV7-9
clone size: .

CDR3 protein: ASTNPGGQETQY
V gene: TRBV6-5
clone size: few